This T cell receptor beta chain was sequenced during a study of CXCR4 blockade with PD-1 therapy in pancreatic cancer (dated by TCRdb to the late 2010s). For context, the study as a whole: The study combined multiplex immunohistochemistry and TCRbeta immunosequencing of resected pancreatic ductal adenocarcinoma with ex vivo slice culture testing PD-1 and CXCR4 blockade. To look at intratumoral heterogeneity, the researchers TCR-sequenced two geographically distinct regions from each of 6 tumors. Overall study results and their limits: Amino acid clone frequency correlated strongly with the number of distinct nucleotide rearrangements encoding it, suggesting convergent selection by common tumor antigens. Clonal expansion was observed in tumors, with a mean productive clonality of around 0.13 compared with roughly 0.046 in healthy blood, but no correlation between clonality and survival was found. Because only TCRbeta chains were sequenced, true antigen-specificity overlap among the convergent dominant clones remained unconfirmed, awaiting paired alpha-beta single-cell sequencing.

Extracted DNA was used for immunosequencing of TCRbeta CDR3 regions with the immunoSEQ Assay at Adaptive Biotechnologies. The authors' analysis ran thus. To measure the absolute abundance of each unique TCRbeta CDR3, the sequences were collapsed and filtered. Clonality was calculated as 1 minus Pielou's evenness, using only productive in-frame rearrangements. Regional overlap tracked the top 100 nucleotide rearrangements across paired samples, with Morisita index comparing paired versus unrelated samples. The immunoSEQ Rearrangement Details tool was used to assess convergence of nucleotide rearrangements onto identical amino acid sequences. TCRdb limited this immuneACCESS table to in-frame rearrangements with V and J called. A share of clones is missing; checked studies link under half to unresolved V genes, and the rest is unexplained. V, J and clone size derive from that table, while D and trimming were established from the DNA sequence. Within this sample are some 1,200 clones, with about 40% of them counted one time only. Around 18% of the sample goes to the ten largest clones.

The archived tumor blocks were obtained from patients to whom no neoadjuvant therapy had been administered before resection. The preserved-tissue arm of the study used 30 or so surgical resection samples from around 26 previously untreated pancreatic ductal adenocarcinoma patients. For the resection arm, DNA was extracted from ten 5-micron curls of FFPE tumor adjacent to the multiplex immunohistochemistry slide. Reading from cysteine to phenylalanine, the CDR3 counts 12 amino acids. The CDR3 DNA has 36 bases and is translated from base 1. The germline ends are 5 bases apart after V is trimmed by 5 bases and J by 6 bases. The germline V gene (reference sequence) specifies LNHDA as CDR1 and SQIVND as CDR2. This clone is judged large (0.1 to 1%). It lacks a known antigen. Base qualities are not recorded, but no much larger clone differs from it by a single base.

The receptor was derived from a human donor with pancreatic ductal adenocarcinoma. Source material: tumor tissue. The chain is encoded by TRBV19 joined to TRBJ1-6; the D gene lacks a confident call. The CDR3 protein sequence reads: CASSLGNSPLHF. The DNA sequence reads TGTGCCAGTAGTTTGGGTAATTCACCCCTCCACTTT.